This TCR beta chain stems from a study of T cell responses to AZD1222 COVID-19 vaccine. Overall study findings and caveats: Baseline antibody screening turned up just a handful of seropositive AZD1222 recipients.

This clone was seen only once. Its matching antigen is unknown. Germline trimming cut 1 base from V and 5 bases from J; bases unmatched to any gene: 5. This CDR3 is built from 17 residues. Germline V gene lookup returns CDR1 MGHRA and CDR2 YSYEKL. Profiling relied on immunoSEQ multiplex PCR, and the TCRdb table lists in-frame clones only, not all of them. The top ten clones hold roughly 9.8% of a sample with about 70,000 clones, around 83% of them seen once. The chain uses TRBV4-1 and TRBJ2-5; 15 bases align to TRBD2. This clonotype originated in an adult in good health. The sample consisted of peripheral blood, taken on day 0 of AZD1222 vaccination. The CDR3 here is CASSQGTSGGAGETQYF. The CDR3 coding sequence is TGCGCCAGCAGCCAAGGGACTAGCGGGGGGGCCGGGGAGACCCAGTACTTC.